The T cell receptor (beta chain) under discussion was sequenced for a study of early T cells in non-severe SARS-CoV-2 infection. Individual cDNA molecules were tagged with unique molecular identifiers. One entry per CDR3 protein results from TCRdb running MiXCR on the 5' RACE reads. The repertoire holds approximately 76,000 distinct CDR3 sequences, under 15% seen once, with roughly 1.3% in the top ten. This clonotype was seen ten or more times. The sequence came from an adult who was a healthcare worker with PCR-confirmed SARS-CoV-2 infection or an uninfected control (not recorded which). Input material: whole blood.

CDR3 sequence (DNA): TGTGCCAGCAGTTCCATACTAGCGTCAAGGGGCACAGATACGCAGTATTTT. The encoded protein is CASSSILASRGTDTQYF. The chain has TRBV28 and TRBJ2-3; 7 bases align to TRBD2. From germline, CDR1 is MDHEN and CDR2 SYDVKM. The CDR3 is 17 residues long. Losses at the gene ends were 4 bases for V and 1 base for J; bases not matched to a gene: 11.